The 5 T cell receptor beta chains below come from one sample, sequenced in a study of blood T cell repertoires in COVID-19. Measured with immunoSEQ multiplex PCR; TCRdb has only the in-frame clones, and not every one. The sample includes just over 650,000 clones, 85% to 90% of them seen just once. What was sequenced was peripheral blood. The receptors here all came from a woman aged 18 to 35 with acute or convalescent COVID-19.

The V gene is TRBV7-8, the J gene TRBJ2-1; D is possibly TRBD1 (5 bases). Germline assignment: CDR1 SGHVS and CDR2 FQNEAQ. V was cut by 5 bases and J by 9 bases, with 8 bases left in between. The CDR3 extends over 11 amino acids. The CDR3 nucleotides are TGTGCCAGCAGCCCAGGGCCTGAGCAGTTCTTC. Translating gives CASSPGPEQFF. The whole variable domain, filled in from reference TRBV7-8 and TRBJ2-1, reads GAGVSQSPRYKVAKRGQDVALRCDPISGHVSLFWYQQALGQGPEFLTYFQNEAQLDKSGLPSDRFFAERPEGSVSTLKIQRTQQEDSAVYLCASSPGPEQFFGPGTRLTVL.

The CDR3 DNA is TGTGCCAGCAGTTACTCTTGGGCCAGGGAGGGCGAGCAGTACTTC. It codes for CASSYSWAREGEQYF. This sequence joins TRBV6-5 and TRBJ2-7; TRBD2 matches 7 bases. Germline loops: CDR1 MNHEY, CDR2 SVGAGI. Losses at the gene ends were 0 bases for V and 6 bases for J; bases not matched to a gene: 8. The CDR3 totals 15 residues.

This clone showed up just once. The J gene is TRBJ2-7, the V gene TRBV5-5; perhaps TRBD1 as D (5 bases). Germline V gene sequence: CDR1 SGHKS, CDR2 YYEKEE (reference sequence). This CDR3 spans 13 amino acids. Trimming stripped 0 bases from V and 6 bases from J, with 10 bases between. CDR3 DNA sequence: TGTGCCAGCAGCTTGGGTACAGGTACCGAGCAGTACTTC. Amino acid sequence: CASSLGTGTEQYF. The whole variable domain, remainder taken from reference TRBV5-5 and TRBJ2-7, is DAGVTQSPTHLIKTRGQQVTLRCSPISGHKSVSWYQQVLGQGPQFIFQYYEKEERGRGNFPDRFSARQFPNYSSELNVNALLLGDSALYLCASSLGTGTEQYFGPGTRLTVT.

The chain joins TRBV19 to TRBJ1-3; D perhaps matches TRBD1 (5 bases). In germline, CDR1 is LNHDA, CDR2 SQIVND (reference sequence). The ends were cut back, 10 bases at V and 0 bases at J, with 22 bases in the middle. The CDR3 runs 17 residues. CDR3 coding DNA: TGTGCCACCCAGGGCGGGATTTTCGATTCCTCTGGAAACACCATATATTTT. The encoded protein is CATQGGIFDSSGNTIYF.

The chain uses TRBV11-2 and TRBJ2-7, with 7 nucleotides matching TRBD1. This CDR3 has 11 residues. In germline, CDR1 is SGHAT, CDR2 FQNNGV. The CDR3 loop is CATGPSYEQYF. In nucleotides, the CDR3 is TGTGCGACAGGGCCCTCCTACGAGCAGTACTTC. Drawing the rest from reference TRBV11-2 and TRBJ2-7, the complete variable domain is EAGVAQSPRYKIIEKRQSVAFWCNPISGHATLYWYQQILGQGPKLLIQFQNNGVVDDSQLPKDRFSAERLKGVDSTLKIQPAKLEDSAVYLCATGPSYEQYFGPGTRLTVT.